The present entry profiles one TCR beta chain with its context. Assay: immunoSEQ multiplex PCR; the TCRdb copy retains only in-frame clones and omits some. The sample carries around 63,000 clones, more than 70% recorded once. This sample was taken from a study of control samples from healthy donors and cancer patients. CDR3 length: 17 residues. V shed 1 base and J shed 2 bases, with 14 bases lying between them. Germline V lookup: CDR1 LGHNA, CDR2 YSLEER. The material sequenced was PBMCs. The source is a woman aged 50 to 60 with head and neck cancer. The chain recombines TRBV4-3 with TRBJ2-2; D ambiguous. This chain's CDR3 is CASSQGVRNPNTGELFF. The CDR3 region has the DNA TGCGCCAGCAGCCAAGGGGTACGGAATCCAAACACCGGGGAGCTGTTTTTT.